This T cell receptor (beta chain) was identified in a study of PD-1 blockade in classical Hodgkin lymphoma. To note about this clone: Its antigen is unidentified.

General study points: Reasons behind the repertoire differences stay unclear, perhaps disease activity or earlier therapy. Exclusion removed patients who began nivolumab under 1 year after ASCT. CD4+ TCR diversity, unlike CD8+, rose significantly by C4D1.

Each patient relapsed following autologous stem cell transplantation, and prior brentuximab vedotin exposure differed. Complete response, partial response or progressive disease constituted the best responses recorded. Germline CDR1 SQVTM, CDR2 ANQGSEA. The CDR3 has 10 amino acids. V was shortened by 6 bases and J by 3 bases, with 4 bases between the two germline ends. The protocol was immunoSEQ multiplex PCR, while the TCRdb copy is restricted to in-frame clones and leaves out a portion. The sample records 110,000 or so clones, 80% to 90% being singletons. The sequenced sample was peripheral blood mononuclear cells (PBMCs), obtained before the second cycle of nivolumab. This chain uses TRBV29-1 with TRBJ2-3; D unresolved. The sequence came from a human donor with classical Hodgkin lymphoma. The CDR3 here is CSVTTDTQYF. CDR3 coding DNA: TGCAGCGTCACGACAGATACGCAGTATTTT.